Below, one TCR beta chain is given with its context. Its antigen is still unknown. The sample belongs to a study of cytomegalovirus exposure and HLA in healthy donors. Primers for the PCR totalled 60 Vbeta and 13 Jbeta. Sequenced by immunoSEQ multiplex PCR; TCRdb stores in-frame clones only, minus some. The profile shows under 150,000 clones, 80% to 85% of them singletons. Study results and limitations: When a later analysis compared HLA-associated TCR beta chains with equally common others, the HLA-associated chains turned out to be more clonally expanded and to have lower generation probabilities.

The V gene end was trimmed by 2 bases and the J gene end by 9 bases; junction bases not matched to a gene: 12. Germline loops: CDR1 SNHLY, CDR2 FYNNEI. CDR3 size: 16 residues. The chain has TRBV2 and TRBJ1-5; 8 bases line up with TRBD1. The sequencing input was PBMCs. The clonotype originates from a woman between 50 and 59 years old in good health and CMV-seropositive. CDR3 DNA sequence: TGTGCCAGCAGTGAAATAGCAGGGGGCTCGGGTCGGCCCCAGCATTTT. Its translation: CASSEIAGGSGRPQHF. Complete variable domain (other parts from reference TRBV2 and TRBJ1-5): EPEVTQTPSHQVTQMGQEVILRCVPISNHLYFYWYRQILGQKVEFLVSFYNNEISEKSEIFDDQFSVERPDGSNFTLKIRSTKLEDSAMYFCASSEIAGGSGRPQHFGDGTRLSIL.